The 28 T cell receptor beta chains given below trace back to one sample, sequenced in a study of blood T cell repertoires in COVID-19. Only in-frame clones appear in the TCRdb table, and some are missing; sequencing was by immunoSEQ multiplex PCR. Of about 380,000 clones listed, 90% are singletons. Sequenced material: peripheral blood. The receptors come from a man between 18 and 29 years old with active or convalescent COVID-19.

This clone was observed once. The J gene is TRBJ2-7, the V gene TRBV11-2, with 9 bases fitting TRBD1. The germline gives CDR1 SGHAT, CDR2 FQNNGV. V lost 4 bases and J lost 4; bases outside the gene matches: 8. The CDR3 length is 15 residues. CDR3 in amino acids: CASSSLDRGQYEQYF. CDR3 bases: TGTGCCAGCAGCTCACTGGACAGGGGCCAATACGAGCAGTACTTC. Supplemented by reference TRBV11-2 and TRBJ2-7, the full variable domain reads EAGVAQSPRYKIIEKRQSVAFWCNPISGHATLYWYQQILGQGPKLLIQFQNNGVVDDSQLPKDRFSAERLKGVDSTLKIQPAKLEDSAVYLCASSSLDRGQYEQYFGPGTRLTVT.

The chain couples TRBV5-5 to TRBJ2-2, with 7 bases aligning to TRBD2. In germline, CDR1 is SGHKS, CDR2 YYEKEE (reference sequence). V lost 1 base to trimming and J lost 7 bases; unmatched junction nucleotides: 13. The CDR3 contains 17 residues. CDR3 amino acids: CASSLLAAGAIHGELFF. The CDR3 DNA reads as TGTGCCAGCAGCTTGTTGGCCGCGGGAGCCATCCACGGGGAGCTGTTTTTT.

The chain has TRBV6-2 or TRBV6-3 and TRBJ2-7; 8 positions agree with TRBD1. Per the germline V gene, CDR1 is MNHEY and CDR2 is SVGEGT. The CDR3 spans 17 residues. V was clipped by 5 bases and J by 0 bases; unmatched bases: 12. CDR3 in amino acids: CASSTGARTGFSYEQYF. The CDR3 DNA sequence: TGTGCCAGCAGTACGGGGGCCCGGACAGGGTTCTCCTACGAGCAGTACTTC.

The genes are TRBV4-3 and TRBJ1-2, with 7 nucleotides matching TRBD1. This CDR3 spans 17 amino acids. Germline CDR1 and CDR2: LGHNA and YSLEER. After removal of 0 bases from V and 4 bases from J, the junction contained 11 bases not matched to a gene. The CDR3: CASSQDISPGQIYGYTF. Written as DNA, the CDR3 is TGCGCCAGCAGCCAAGATATTTCACCGGGACAGATCTATGGCTACACCTTC.

This clone was seen a single time. V gene TRBV18 combines with J gene TRBJ1-6; D is unclear. V was pared by 3 bases and J by 9 bases, with 9 bases between. This CDR3 contains 13 residues. CDR1 KGHSH and CDR2 LQKENI come from the germline V gene. CDR3 nucleotide sequence: TGTGCCAGCTCACCCTCGGCGGGTTCACCCCTCCACTTT. Protein: CASSPSAGSPLHF.

The chain couples TRBV5-5 to TRBJ2-3, with TRBD1 identical over 9 bases. The CDR3 runs 15 residues. The J segment lost 2 bases and the V segment lost 4 bases, leaving 5 bases of the junction unmatched. CDR1 is SGHKS, CDR2 YYEKEE, per germline (reference sequence). The CDR3 loop reads CASSGGQGFTDTQYF. Written as DNA, the CDR3 is TGTGCCAGCAGCGGCGGACAGGGGTTCACAGATACGCAGTATTTT. The whole variable domain, filled in from reference TRBV5-5 and TRBJ2-3, reads DAGVTQSPTHLIKTRGQQVTLRCSPISGHKSVSWYQQVLGQGPQFIFQYYEKEERGRGNFPDRFSARQFPNYSSELNVNALLLGDSALYLCASSGGQGFTDTQYFGPGTRLTVL.

V usage is TRBV24-1 and J usage is TRBJ1-2; 7 bases are a match to TRBD1. CDR1 is KGHDR, CDR2 SFDVKD, per germline. The CDR3 is 15 amino acids. V gave up 4 bases and J gave up 6 bases; unmatched junction bases: 10. CDR3 bases: TGTGCCACCAGTGACTTCGGGAGGGGGCTGGATGGCTACACCTTC. Residues: CATSDFGRGLDGYTF.

The rearrangement links TRBV28 to TRBJ1-3, with D unclear. Per germline, CDR1 MDHEN and CDR2 SYDVKM. The V end was cut by 6 bases, the J end by 8 bases, with 20 bases between. The CDR3 runs 15 residues. DNA of the CDR3: TGTGCCAGCAGCCGCGCCGTCCTCGGAGCAGACACCATATATTTT. Protein sequence: CASSRAVLGADTIYF.

This chain joins TRBV7-8 and TRBJ2-7; 8 bases are shared with TRBD2. V lost 5 bases to trimming and J lost 2 bases; unmatched junction nucleotides: 11. Germline V gene lookup returns CDR1 SGHVS and CDR2 FQNEAQ. The CDR3 totals 16 residues. The CDR3 protein is CASSRVPSGLTYEQYF. The CDR3 nucleotides are TGTGCCAGCAGCCGAGTCCCTAGCGGGTTGACCTACGAGCAGTACTTC.

The genes are TRBV11-2 and TRBJ2-5; 12 nucleotides align to TRBD2. The CDR3 length is 17 residues. Germline lookup yields CDR1 SGHAT and CDR2 FQNNGV. Losses at the gene ends were 1 base for V and 1 base for J; bases not matched to a gene: 4. CDR3 residues: CASSLGGLAGIQETQYF. The DNA for the CDR3 is TGTGCCAGCAGCTTAGGTGGACTAGCGGGGATCCAAGAGACCCAGTACTTC.

The chain employs TRBV4-1 and TRBJ2-3; 9 bases fit TRBD1. Germline V CDR1 and CDR2: MGHRA, YSYEKL. V was pared by 0 bases and J by 0 bases, with 1 base of the junction left unmatched. The CDR3 totals 16 residues. This CDR3 is CASSQEGTGSTDTQYF. The CDR3 DNA follows: TGCGCCAGCAGCCAAGAAGGGACAGGGAGCACAGATACGCAGTATTTT.

The chain recombines TRBV28 with TRBJ1-2; tentative D call: TRBD1 (5 bases). Trimming shortened V by 7 bases and J by 6 bases, and 15 bases separated the two germline ends. The CDR3 sequence is 13 residues long. CDR1 and CDR2 from the germline V gene are MDHEN and SYDVKM. CDR3 DNA: TGTGCCAGCACCAAGGGCAGGGAGGATGGCTACACCTTC. As protein: CASTKGREDGYTF.

The rearrangement links TRBV5-1 to TRBJ2-3, with TRBD1 as a possible D gene (5 bases). V lost 4 bases, J lost 7 bases, and 10 bases lay in between. Germline CDR1 and CDR2: SGHRS and YFSETQ. The CDR3 length is 12 residues. Here the CDR3 reads CASSPDTHTQYF. CDR3 coding DNA: TGCGCCAGCAGCCCGGACACTCATACGCAGTATTTT.

The rearrangement uses TRBV7-3 and TRBJ1-3, with a possible D match to TRBD1 (5 bases). This CDR3 is 15 amino acids long. Per germline, CDR1 SGHTA and CDR2 FQGTGA. The V end was cut by 1 base, the J end by 2 bases, with 9 bases between. The CDR3: CASSLNPGTGNTIYF. CDR3 in DNA: TGTGCCAGCAGCTTAAACCCAGGGACTGGAAACACCATATATTTT.

The gene calls are TRBV6-5 and TRBJ2-7, with D tentatively TRBD1 (6 bases). Germline lookup yields CDR1 MNHEY and CDR2 SVGAGI. The CDR3 loop spans 15 amino acids. Trimming removed 1 base from V and 0 bases from J, with 10 bases in between. The CDR3 sequence: CASSYFGGHSYEQYF. The CDR3 DNA reads as TGTGCCAGCAGTTACTTTGGGGGCCACTCCTACGAGCAGTACTTC.

The rearrangement uses TRBV5-3 and TRBJ2-7; tentative D call: TRBD2 (6 bases). TRBV5-3 is an ORF, with its function uncertain. The CDR3 totals 15 residues. V was cut by 0 bases and J by 4 bases, with 14 bases left in between. The chain's CDR3 is CARSLATGGEYEQYF. For the CDR3, the DNA is TGTGCCAGAAGCTTGGCCACCGGGGGAGAGTACGAGCAGTACTTC.

The rearrangement joins TRBV11-1 to TRBJ1-1; D not resolved. This CDR3 comprises 15 residues. V lost 0 bases, J lost 1 base, and 9 bases lay in between. Germline V gene lookup returns CDR1 SGHAT and CDR2 FQDESV (reference sequence). The chain's CDR3 is CASSLAMGRNTEAFF. The CDR3 bases are TGTGCCAGCAGCTTAGCGATGGGCCGGAACACTGAAGCTTTCTTT.

This rearrangement joins TRBV6-2 or TRBV6-3 to TRBJ1-1; no firm D call. Per the germline V gene, CDR1 is MNHEY and CDR2 is SVGEGT. This CDR3 region has 13 residues. V was pared by 4 bases and J by 7 bases, with 13 bases between. DNA of the CDR3: TGTGCCAGCAGTTTTCGACACGCGATTGAAGCTTTCTTT. This translates into CASSFRHAIEAFF.

The chain has TRBV7-9 and TRBJ2-5; no firm D call. Germline V gene data show CDR1 as SEHNR and CDR2 as FQNEAQ (reference sequence). The ends were cut back, 1 base at V and 3 bases at J, with 6 bases in the middle. The length of the CDR3 is 13 residues. Here the CDR3 DNA reads TGTGCCAGCAGCTTAGACAGAAAAGAGACCCAGTACTTC. Encoded protein: CASSLDRKETQYF.

The gene calls are TRBV5-6 and TRBJ2-1; TRBD1 agrees at 7 bases. Germline trimming cut 1 base from V and 8 bases from J; bases unmatched to any gene: 6. The V gene's germline CDR1 is SGHDT and CDR2 YYEEEE. This CDR3 comprises 14 residues. The CDR3 loop reads CASSLQRQGYEQFF. CDR3 DNA sequence: TGTGCCAGCAGCTTGCAGCGACAGGGCTATGAGCAGTTCTTC. Variable domain in full (rest from reference TRBV5-6 and TRBJ2-1): DAGVTQSPTHLIKTRGQQVTLRCSPKSGHDTVSWYQQALGQGPQFIFQYYEEEERQRGNFPDRFSGHQFPNYSSELNVNALLLGDSALYLCASSLQRQGYEQFFGPGTRLTVL.

The CDR3 here is CASSHRNEQFF. In DNA form, the CDR3 reads TGTGCCAGCAGCCACCGTAATGAGCAGTTCTTC. This chain links TRBV3-1 (or the pseudogene TRBV3-2) with TRBJ2-1; D not resolved. Per germline, CDR1 LGHDT and CDR2 YNNKEL (reference sequence). V lost 3 bases and J 7 bases, leaving 4 bases between the germline ends. The CDR3 is 11 amino acids.

This chain links TRBV7-6 with TRBJ2-5; tentative D call: TRBD2 (6 bases). Looked up from germline, CDR1 is SGHVS and CDR2 is FNYEAQ. V lost 7 bases to trimming and J lost 5 bases, with 26 bases between them. This CDR3 is 17 amino acids long. CDR3 region: CASTWEASATPLETQYF. The CDR3 coding sequence is TGTGCCAGCACCTGGGAGGCTAGCGCCACCCCTCTGGAGACCCAGTACTTC.

This chain connects TRBV5-8 to TRBJ1-2; D ambiguous. The V end was cut by 6 bases, the J end by 6 bases, with 15 bases between. This CDR3 comprises 13 residues. Germline-derived CDR1 and CDR2 are SGHTS and YDEGEE. The CDR3 nucleotides read TGTGCCAGCACCATCAGGCAGAACGATGGCTACACCTTC. Protein product: CASTIRQNDGYTF. The whole variable domain, filled in from reference TRBV5-8 and TRBJ1-2, reads EAGVTQSPTHLIKTRGQQATLRCSPISGHTSVYWYQQALGLGLQFLLWYDEGEERNRGNFPPRFSGRQFPNYSSELNVNALELEDSALYLCASTIRQNDGYTFGSGTRLTVV.

This rearrangement joins TRBV18 to TRBJ2-5, with unresolved D. The germline gives CDR1 KGHSH, CDR2 LQKENI. The CDR3 runs to 15 residues. V was pared by 0 bases and J by 2 bases, with 10 bases between. Written as DNA, the CDR3 is TGTGCCAGCTCACCACCGTATACAGCACAAGAGACCCAGTACTTC. Translation: CASSPPYTAQETQYF.

This clone was observed a single time. V and J are TRBV14 and TRBJ1-1, with 11 bases fitting TRBD1. Per germline, CDR1 SGHDN and CDR2 FVKESK. This CDR3 is 16 amino acids long. Unmatched junction bases numbered 7, after V lost 3 bases and J lost 4 bases. In DNA form, the CDR3 reads TGTGCCAGCAGCCACATGGTTGGGACAGGGGGCACTGAAGCTTTCTTT. Translation gives CASSHMVGTGGTEAFF.

The chain couples TRBV28 to TRBJ2-5, with a tentative D call TRBD2 (6 bases). The CDR3 totals 14 residues. Germline-derived CDR1 and CDR2 are MDHEN and SYDVKM. Trimming shortened V by 5 bases and J by 1 base, and 11 bases separated the two germline ends. The CDR3 DNA reads as TGTGCCAGCAGTGACCGGGACTCCCAAGAGACCCAGTACTTC. The encoded protein is CASSDRDSQETQYF.

This chain uses TRBV4-1 with TRBJ1-1; 8 bases match TRBD1. Unmatched junction bases numbered 11, after V lost 0 bases and J lost 5 bases. This CDR3 is built from 17 residues. Germline CDR1 and CDR2: MGHRA and YSYEKL. CDR3 residues: CASSQEPRTGRLTEAFF. The DNA of the CDR3 is TGCGCCAGCAGCCAAGAGCCACGGACAGGGCGGTTGACTGAAGCTTTCTTT.

As regards this clone: The identical CDR3 is also encoded by other nucleotide sequences in the sample. The chain joins TRBV27 to TRBJ1-5; D remains unclear. The CDR3 length is 13 residues. V lost 5 bases, J lost 7 bases, and 12 bases lay in between. Germline values: CDR1 MNHEY, CDR2 SMNVEV (reference sequence). The CDR3 nucleotides read TGTGCCAGCAGTCCGCTCTCGGGGCAGCCCCAGCATTTT. This gives the protein CASSPLSGQPQHF.